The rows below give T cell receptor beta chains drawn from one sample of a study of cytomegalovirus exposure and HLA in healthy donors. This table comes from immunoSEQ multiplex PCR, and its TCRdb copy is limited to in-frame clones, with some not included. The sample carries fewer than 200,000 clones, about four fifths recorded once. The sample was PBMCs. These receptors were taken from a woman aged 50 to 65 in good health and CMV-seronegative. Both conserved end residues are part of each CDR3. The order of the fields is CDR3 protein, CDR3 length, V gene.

cdr3_aa: CASSVPSSGELFF
cdr3_length: 13
v_call: TRBV9

cdr3_aa: CASSLTSGRIYEQYF
cdr3_length: 15
v_call: TRBV5-1

cdr3_aa: CASSLGRGSGGYTF
cdr3_length: 14
v_call: TRBV5-6

cdr3_aa: CASSQEVWDRSPFGEKLFF
cdr3_length: 19
v_call: TRBV4-1

cdr3_aa: CASSFRGGSDTQYF
cdr3_length: 14
v_call: TRBV5-1

cdr3_aa: CASSHDRGTEAFF
cdr3_length: 13
v_call: TRBV7-9

cdr3_aa: CAIRGTGGNTGELFF
cdr3_length: 15
v_call: TRBV10-3

cdr3_aa: CASSKETGDTEAFF
cdr3_length: 14
v_call: TRBV21-1

cdr3_aa: CASSLEGQSSYNEQFF
cdr3_length: 16
v_call: TRBV5-1

cdr3_aa: CASSEMSDREETQYF
cdr3_length: 15
v_call: TRBV2

cdr3_aa: CASSSGTLTEAFF
cdr3_length: 13
v_call: TRBV11-3

cdr3_aa: CASSEHGRGYTF
cdr3_length: 12
v_call: TRBV7-8

cdr3_aa: CASSLESDTQYF
cdr3_length: 12
v_call: TRBV7-9

cdr3_aa: CASRPGENTEAFF
cdr3_length: 13
v_call: TRBV5-1

cdr3_aa: CSVRGRGGLNEQFF
cdr3_length: 14
v_call: TRBV29-1

cdr3_aa: CSVPDIPTSGANVLTF
cdr3_length: 16
v_call: TRBV29-1

cdr3_aa: CASSQTVREDTQYF
cdr3_length: 14
v_call: TRBV4-3

cdr3_aa: CASIRDRAYNEQFF
cdr3_length: 14
v_call: TRBV2

cdr3_aa: CASSVEVTVNTGELFF
cdr3_length: 16
v_call: TRBV9

cdr3_aa: CASSQSFQGTETQYF
cdr3_length: 15
v_call: TRBV23-1

cdr3_aa: CASSTQQGTEAFF
cdr3_length: 13
v_call: TRBV7-3